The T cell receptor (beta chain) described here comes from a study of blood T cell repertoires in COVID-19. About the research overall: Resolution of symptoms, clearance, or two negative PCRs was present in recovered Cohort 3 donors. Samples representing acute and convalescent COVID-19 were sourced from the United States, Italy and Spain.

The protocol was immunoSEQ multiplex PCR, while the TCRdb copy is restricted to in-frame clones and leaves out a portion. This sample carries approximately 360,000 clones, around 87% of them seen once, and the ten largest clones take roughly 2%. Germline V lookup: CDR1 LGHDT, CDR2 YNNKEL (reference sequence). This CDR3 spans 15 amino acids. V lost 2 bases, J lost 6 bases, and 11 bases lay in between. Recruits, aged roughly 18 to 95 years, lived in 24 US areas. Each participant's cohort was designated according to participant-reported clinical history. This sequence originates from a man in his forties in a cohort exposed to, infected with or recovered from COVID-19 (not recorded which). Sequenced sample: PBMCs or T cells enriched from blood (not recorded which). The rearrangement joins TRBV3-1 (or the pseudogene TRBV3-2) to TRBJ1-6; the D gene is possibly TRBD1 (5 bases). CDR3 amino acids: CASSQIRGGNSPLHF. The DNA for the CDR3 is TGTGCCAGCAGCCAAATTAGGGGAGGTAATTCACCCCTCCACTTT.